Listed here are 18 T cell receptor beta chains from one sample, sequenced in a study of shared clonotypes between healthy human individuals. Assay: immunoSEQ multiplex PCR; the TCRdb copy retains only in-frame clones and omits some. The sample yields 500,000 or so clones, around 96% seen once. The sample consisted of naive CD4+ T cells sorted from blood. Sample subset: CD45RA+ positively selected. Source of these receptors: a young woman in good health.

The chain couples TRBV21-1 to TRBJ2-7; the DNA was not used to check the table's D call, TRBD2. TRBV21-1 is tagged as a pseudogene. The CDR3 is 18 residues long. The CDR3 here is CASSKVFPQRGLPYEQYF. For the CDR3, the DNA is TGTGCCAGCAGCAAAGTTTTCCCCCAGCGGGGGCTCCCCTACGAGCAGTACTTC.

The genes are TRBV2 and TRBJ2-7, with TRBD2 matching 10 bases. CDR3 size: 15 residues. Germline V gene data show CDR1 as SNHLY and CDR2 as FYNNEI. With V trimmed by 3 bases and J by 6 bases, 8 bases remained unmatched. The CDR3 protein is CASSDGLAVLVEQYF. The CDR3 DNA is TGTGCCAGCAGTGACGGACTAGCGGTACTCGTCGAGCAGTACTTC.

CDR3 in amino acids: CASTNAGRGTEAFF. The CDR3, as DNA: TGTGCCAGCACCAACGCAGGGCGGGGGACTGAAGCTTTCTTT. The genes are TRBV6-6 and TRBJ1-1, with a tentative D call TRBD1 (5 bases). Germline V gene data show CDR1 as MNHNY and CDR2 as SVGAGI (reference sequence). The CDR3 runs to 14 residues. The V end lost 7 bases, the J end lost 5 bases, and 17 bases lay between the germline ends.

V and J are TRBV28 and TRBJ1-4; D not certain. The CDR3 is made up of 16 amino acids. The V gene's germline CDR1 is MDHEN and CDR2 SYDVKM. V was trimmed by 8 bases and J by 6 bases, leaving 22 bases between them. CDR3 amino acids: CASSKIERASDEKLFF. CDR3 in DNA: TGTGCCAGCTCAAAGATTGAACGGGCCTCCGATGAAAAACTGTTTTTT.

This rearrangement joins TRBV4-1 to TRBJ2-1; D perhaps matches TRBD1 (6 bases). Germline CDR1 and CDR2: MGHRA and YSYEKL. The CDR3 runs to 15 residues. V lost 2 bases to trimming and J lost 2 bases, with 10 bases between them. This chain's CDR3 is CASSQMDSAYNEQFF. The CDR3 DNA reads TGCGCCAGCAGCCAAATGGACAGTGCCTACAATGAGCAGTTCTTC.

This chain uses TRBV5-1 with TRBJ2-7; 8 bases fit TRBD2. The CDR3 covers 15 residues. V gave up 0 bases and J gave up 0 bases; unmatched junction bases: 2. Germline CDR1 SGHRS, CDR2 YFSETQ. The chain's CDR3 is CASSLVGTSSYEQYF. The CDR3, as DNA: TGCGCCAGCAGCTTGGTCGGGACTAGCTCCTACGAGCAGTACTTC. Complete variable domain (other parts from reference TRBV5-1 and TRBJ2-7): KAGVTQTPRYLIKTRGQQVTLSCSPISGHRSVSWYQQTPGQGLQFLFEYFSETQRNKGNFPGRFSGRQFSNSRSEMNVSTLELGDSALYLCASSLVGTSSYEQYFGPGTRLTVT.

V gene TRBV21-1 combines with J gene TRBJ2-5. TRBV21-1 constitutes a pseudogene. The CDR3 sequence is 12 residues long. The CDR3 loop is CASTPRRETQYF. The CDR3 DNA reads TGTGCCAGCACCCCACGAAGGGAGACCCAGTACTTC.

V is TRBV5-4 and J is TRBJ2-1; 8 bases match TRBD1. The V segment lost 4 bases and the J segment 2 bases; nucleotides outside the gene matches: 2. The CDR3 runs to 14 residues. Germline lookup yields CDR1 SGHNT and CDR2 YYREEE (reference sequence). CDR3 DNA sequence: TGTGCCAGCAGCCGACAGGGGCCCTACAATGAGCAGTTCTTC. This codes for CASSRQGPYNEQFF.

The chain uses TRBV19 and TRBJ2-3, with TRBD2 matching 8 bases. From germline, CDR1 is LNHDA and CDR2 SQIVND (reference sequence). Losses at the gene ends were 5 bases for V and 4 bases for J; bases not matched to a gene: 8. The CDR3 covers 15 residues. The CDR3 region has the DNA TGTGCCAGTAGTTTCTCGGGACTAGTCTCAGATACGCAGTATTTT. Translation: CASSFSGLVSDTQYF. The full variable domain, rest sourced from reference TRBV19 and TRBJ2-3, is DGGITQSPKYLFRKEGQNVTLSCEQNLNHDAMYWYRQDPGQGLRLIYYSQIVNDFQKGDIAEGYSVSREKKESFPLTVTSAQKNPTAFYLCASSFSGLVSDTQYFGPGTRLTVL.

The chain employs TRBV5-1 and TRBJ2-7, with 7 bases fitting TRBD1. With 5 bases clipped from V and 1 base from J, the junction kept 3 bases outside the gene matches. Germline V gene data show CDR1 as SGHRS and CDR2 as YFSETQ. The CDR3 covers 13 residues. CDR3 nucleotides: TGCGCCAGCAGGAAGGGACAGTCCTACGAGCAGTACTTC. Translating gives CASRKGQSYEQYF.

This clone came up once. V usage is TRBV6-5 and J usage is TRBJ2-5, with D maybe TRBD2 (6 bases). The CDR3 extends over 15 amino acids. The V end lost 3 bases, the J end lost 1 base, and 12 bases lay between the germline ends. CDR1 MNHEY and CDR2 SVGAGI come from the germline V gene. CDR3 DNA sequence: TGTGCCAGCAGTTATGCCGGGGGAATCCAAGAGACCCAGTACTTC. Its protein is CASSYAGGIQETQYF.

This clone has only a few counts. The V gene is TRBV6-6, the J gene TRBJ2-7; D possibly corresponds to TRBD1 (6 bases). Trimming pared 7 bases from V and 0 bases from J, leaving 13 bases between. The V gene's germline CDR1 is MNHNY and CDR2 SVGAGI (reference sequence). The CDR3 sequence is 14 residues long. As DNA, the CDR3 is TGTGCCAGCACCAGCAGGGGTAGCTCCTACGAGCAGTACTTC. Translating it yields CASTSRGSSYEQYF.

V and J are TRBV18 and TRBJ2-3; D is ambiguous. Trimming took off 4 bases at V and 2 bases at J, with 7 bases between the two ends. The CDR3 covers 13 residues. Germline CDR1 reads KGHSH; CDR2 reads LQKENI. CDR3: CASSRAYTDTQYF. CDR3 nucleotide sequence: TGTGCCAGCTCACGAGCGTACACAGATACGCAGTATTTT.

The rearrangement joins TRBV7-2 to TRBJ2-1; TRBD2 aligns across 14 bases. Germline V lookup: CDR1 SGHTA, CDR2 FQGNSA. J gave up 4 bases and V 5 bases, and 4 bases lay outside the gene matches. There are 16 residues in the CDR3. For the CDR3, the DNA is TGTGCCAGCAGCCCCCGACTAGCGGGGGGGTACAATGAGCAGTTCTTC. Its translation is CASSPRLAGGYNEQFF. Full variable domain (outside the CDR3, taken from reference TRBV7-2 and TRBJ2-1): GAGVSQSPSNKVTEKGKDVELRCDPISGHTALYWYRQSLGQGLEFLIYFQGNSAPDKSGLPSDRFSAERTGGSVSTLTIQRTQQEDSAVYLCASSPRLAGGYNEQFFGPGTRLTVL.

The chain carries TRBV5-1 and TRBJ2-7; 11 nucleotides line up with TRBD2. The germline CDR1 and CDR2 sequences are SGHRS and YFSETQ. This CDR3 contains 15 residues. J lost 4 bases, V lost 4 bases, and 7 bases had no gene match. CDR3 residues: CASSLQLAGAYEQYF. DNA for the CDR3: TGCGCCAGCAGCCTCCAACTAGCGGGAGCGTACGAGCAGTACTTC. Filled out from reference TRBV5-1 and TRBJ2-7, the complete variable domain reads KAGVTQTPRYLIKTRGQQVTLSCSPISGHRSVSWYQQTPGQGLQFLFEYFSETQRNKGNFPGRFSGRQFSNSRSEMNVSTLELGDSALYLCASSLQLAGAYEQYFGPGTRLTVT.

This clone was recorded only once. The chain couples TRBV2 to TRBJ2-3; TRBD2 matches at 7 bases. V was clipped by 6 bases and J by 1 base; unmatched bases: 7. CDR3 length equals 15 residues. Germline CDR1 SNHLY, CDR2 FYNNEI. CDR3 protein: CASSAREARTDTQYF. CDR3 DNA: TGTGCCAGCAGCGCCCGGGAGGCTCGCACAGATACGCAGTATTTT.

The chain combines TRBV7-2 with TRBJ2-1; no clear D gene. Trimming removed 1 base from V and 12 bases from J, with 13 bases in between. Germline V gives CDR1 SGHTA, CDR2 FQGNSA. The CDR3 consists of 13 residues. CDR3: CASSLDSRQSQFF. The CDR3 DNA sequence: TGTGCCAGCAGCTTAGACTCACGGCAGTCGCAGTTCTTC.

The J gene is TRBJ2-7, the V gene TRBV4-1, with D possibly being TRBD1 (5 bases). The CDR3 covers 17 residues. The ends were cut back, 3 bases at V and 4 bases at J, with 22 bases in the middle. CDR1 is MGHRA and CDR2 is YSYEKL in the germline V gene. The CDR3 protein is CASSQEINRNEFYEQYF. As DNA, the CDR3 is TGCGCCAGCAGCCAGGAAATTAACAGGAATGAATTTTACGAGCAGTACTTC.